This T cell receptor beta chain was profiled in a study of regulatory T cells in long-lasting Graves disease. Deletions cut 6 bases from V and 2 bases from J, with 11 bases between. Germline CDR1 and CDR2: SNHLY and FYNNEI. The CDR3 length is 13 residues. Researchers made TCR beta libraries by using iRepertoire HTBI primers and running Arm-PCR on CDR3 regions. TCRdb processed the multiplex PCR reads anew with MiXCR; each CDR3 protein has one entry. The repertoire includes over 500,000 distinct CDR3 sequences, 15% to 20% of them detected once, and about 17% sits in the top ten. Time point specified: newly diagnosed GD, antithyroid drugs for less than 3 months. Making the TCR library involved RNA that had been extracted from PBMCs. This clonotype was observed many times. The same data also went into a second study, on T cells in Graves' hyperthyroidism and ophthalmopathy.

The chain has TRBV2 and TRBJ2-7, with D perhaps TRBD1 (6 bases). The sequenced sample was peripheral blood mononuclear cells (PBMCs), obtained at new diagnosis, from a patient treated with antithyroid drugs. This receptor was taken from a woman aged 25 to 39 with Graves disease. CDR3 loop: CASRIEGAYEQYF. For the CDR3, the DNA is TGTGCCAGCAGGATTGAGGGGGCCTACGAGCAGTACTTC.